This record looks at one TCR beta chain sequence and its context. There is no known antigen for this receptor. No qualities accompany the bases; no much larger clone lies one base away. As encoded in the germline V gene, CDR1 is MNHEY while CDR2 is SVGAGI. Including the terminal cysteine and phenylalanine, the CDR3 comprises 13 residues. Only the CDR3 region is kept as DNA, spanning 39 bases read in frame from base 1. V ends up 8 bases short and J 4 bases short, with an unmatched junction base count of 6. The data originate from a study of blood T cell repertoires in COVID-19 (dated by TCRdb to 2020 to 2021). Broadly, across the study: The collaborator samples originated in the United States, Italy and Spain and spanned the acute and convalescent phases of COVID-19. The material from the prospective study consisted of cDNA or gDNA derived from T cells, B-cell-depleted T cells, or PBMCs. The repertoires were released in a freely available public database intended as a resource for research on the immune response to SARS-CoV-2. HLA class I and class II types, where available, came from metadata supplied by the sample provider rather than from assay-based typing. The samples were drawn from the first 160 participants of the ongoing ImmuneRACE study and from 950 to 1,500 subjects provided by 6 global collaborators. Subjects who had been exposed to COVID-19, were actively infected with it, or had recovered from it provided the deeply sampled blood TCRbeta repertoires that made up the dataset. The sample metadata nearly always contained a de-identified subject ID, COVID-19 status, age in years and sex. Study-wide findings and limitations: Clinical and demographic metadata were provided uncurated, with the amount varying by source and participant.

TCRbeta CDR3 regions were amplified from genomic DNA using the immunoSEQ Assay, a bias-controlled multiplex PCR. Per the authors' processing: The number of nucleated cells in each sample was estimated from the amplification of reference gene primers within the assay. To quantify the absolute abundance of each unique TCRbeta CDR3 rearrangement, sequence reads were collapsed and filtered. For each sample, productive Simpson clonality was calculated as the square root of Simpson's diversity index across productive rearrangements. Drawn from immuneACCESS, this table holds only the in-frame rearrangements with V and J called that TCRdb kept. Clones are partly lost; checked studies trace under half to an unresolved V gene and leave the rest unexplained. From that table come the V and J calls and clone size; the DNA was used to work out D and trimming. A total of 200,000 to 250,000 clones appear in this sample, 65% to 90% of them only once. The biggest ten clones account for 6% to 9.5% of the sample.

Each collaborating institution followed its own protocols to collect whole blood in K2EDTA tubes. Collaborator samples were shipped for TCRbeta analysis as frozen whole blood, isolated PBMCs, or DNA extracted from either sample type. Material: peripheral blood. The chain was built from TRBV6-5 and TRBJ1-2, with TRBD1 matching 8 junction bases. This receptor was identified in a woman aged 50 to 60 with acute or convalescent COVID-19. The CDR3 in this case is CASWSGGGYGYTF. The bases read TGTGCCAGCTGGTCAGGGGGCGGCTATGGCTACACCTTC.